Sequencing of this T cell receptor (beta chain) was carried out in a study of cytomegalovirus exposure and HLA in healthy donors. About the research overall: A preliminary data release comprised 80 million to 95 million unique TCRs obtained from HLA-typed donors.

For this clone: Antigen specificity is unknown.

The PCR contained 60 Vbeta and 13 Jbeta primers. Data came from immunoSEQ multiplex PCR; TCRdb stores just in-frame clones and leaves some out. This table has approximately 190,000 clones, about three quarters appearing once. Study conclusions and caveats: The authors judged a highly shared variant cluster likely a sequencing artifact. Earlier analysis looked at TCR beta V segments, and most were productive about 90% or about 30% of the time. In a later analysis, HLA-C alleles had the fewest associated TCRs, DRB1 alleles the most.

This CDR3 is built from 13 residues. V lost 0 bases, J lost 4 bases, and 6 bases lay in between. The germline CDR1 and CDR2 sequences are MNHEY and SVGAGI. The gene calls are TRBV6-5 and TRBJ2-5; D unresolved. The TCR originated in a woman in her twenties or thirties in good health and CMV-seropositive. The sequenced material came from PBMCs. CDR3 in DNA: TGTGCCAGCAGTTACTCGCCAGGAGAGACCCAGTACTTC. This encodes CASSYSPGETQYF.